The T cell receptor (beta chain) described here comes from a study of cytomegalovirus exposure and HLA in healthy donors. Study results and limitations: As confirmed in vitro, three CMV-associated chains were specific for CMV antigens. A list of approximately 160 TCR beta chains associated with cytomegalovirus was given.

The CDR3 has 15 residues. Trimming removed 4 bases from V and 1 base from J; junction bases left unmatched: 1. Germline V gene sequence: CDR1 MDHEN, CDR2 SYDVKM. A remark on this clone: No antigen is known for it.

TCRdb keeps only in-frame clones here, not all; method: immunoSEQ multiplex PCR. Among roughly 65,000 clones listed, about 94% were seen once. This receptor was obtained from a man between 18 and 35 years old in good health and CMV-seropositive. The rearrangement joins TRBV28 to TRBJ2-2, with 9 bases that match TRBD2. The sample was PBMCs. The CDR3 DNA sequence: TGTGCCAGCAGTTCACTAGCGGGGAACACCGGGGAGCTGTTTTTT. Encoded protein: CASSSLAGNTGELFF.